Listed here are 29 T cell receptor beta chains from one sample, sequenced in a study of early T cells in non-severe SARS-CoV-2 infection. TCRdb ran MiXCR on the 5' RACE reads and lists one entry per CDR3 protein. The repertoire consists of about 62,000 distinct CDR3 sequences, with about 9.9% occurring once and the leading ten covering approximately 1.1%. The sequenced sample consisted of whole blood. These receptors came from an adult who was a healthcare worker with PCR-confirmed SARS-CoV-2 infection or an uninfected control (not recorded which).

The V and J genes are TRBV27 and TRBJ2-1; either TRBD1 or TRBD2 may fit D (5 bases each). The germline V gene has CDR1 MNHEY and CDR2 SMNVEV (reference sequence). The CDR3 runs to 15 residues. V lost 6 bases and J 9 bases, leaving 21 bases between the germline ends. CDR3 sequence reads: CASRPSVQATSEQFF. As DNA, the CDR3 is TGTGCCAGCAGACCCTCGGTACAGGCTACTAGTGAGCAGTTCTTC.

This clonotype was seen repeatedly, ten times or more. No DNA is shown, since the ends of the CDR3 on it are uncertain; the CDR3 is the one TCRdb lists. This CDR3 reads CASSFGSGAYEQYV. The chain uses TRBV5-1 and TRBJ2-7; the table's D call, TRBD1, has no DNA check behind it. From germline, CDR1 is SGHRS and CDR2 YFSETQ. The CDR3 contains 14 residues when both ends are counted.

This clonotype appeared many times. This sequence joins TRBV7-8 and TRBJ1-1, with D perhaps matching TRBD1 (5 bases). With 2 bases removed from V and 0 bases from J, the gap between germline ends came to 10 bases. This CDR3 contains 15 residues. The germline gives CDR1 SGHVS, CDR2 FQNEAQ. CDR3 amino acids: CASSLPTVMNTEAFF. In nucleotides, the CDR3 is TGTGCCAGCAGCTTACCGACAGTAATGAACACTGAAGCTTTCTTT.

This clonotype was detected ten times or more. The chain is built from TRBV12-3 or TRBV12-4 and TRBJ1-1; 7 nucleotides agree with TRBD1. Losses at the gene ends were 6 bases for V and 14 bases for J; bases not matched to a gene: 12. CDR3 length equals 12 residues. CDR3 bases: TGTGCCAGCAGCGTTACACAGGGGCGGAGGTTCTTT. This encodes CASSVTQGRRFF.

This clonotype was seen many times. CDR3 nucleotide sequence: TGTGCCAGCAGTTTATTGGGGACAAGCTGGGAGACCCAGTACTTC. Its translation is CASSLLGTSWETQYF. The chain couples TRBV12-3 or TRBV12-4 to TRBJ2-5, with a possible D match to TRBD1 (6 bases). The V end lost 2 bases, the J end lost 5 bases, and 15 bases lay between the germline ends. This CDR3 comprises 15 residues.

This clonotype was counted a few times. The rearrangement joins TRBV6-1 to TRBJ2-7; 7 bases agree with TRBD1. V lost 7 bases, J lost 3 bases, and 3 bases stayed unmatched. The CDR3 extends over 12 amino acids. Per the germline V gene, CDR1 is MNHNS and CDR2 is SASEGT. DNA of the CDR3: TGTGCCAGCAACAGACAGGGCTACGAGCAGTACGTC. Translating it yields CASNRQGYEQYV.

This sequence joins TRBV20-1 and TRBJ2-3; possible D gene TRBD2, 7 bases. V lost 0 bases to trimming and J lost 2 bases, with 12 bases between them. The CDR3 is 15 amino acids. Germline CDR1 reads DFQATT; CDR2 reads SNEGSKA (reference sequence). CDR3 DNA: TGCAGTGCTAGAGAGCGGCGGGGGCCCACAGATACGCAGTATTTT. Translated: CSARERRGPTDTQYF.

This clonotype showed up just a few times. The rearrangement uses TRBV5-5 and TRBJ2-3; TRBD1 aligns across 8 bases. Germline loops: CDR1 SGHKS, CDR2 YYEKEE (reference sequence). The J segment lost 1 base and the V segment lost 0 bases, leaving 4 bases of the junction unmatched. The CDR3 runs to 16 residues. CDR3 nucleotides: TGTGCCAGCAGCTTGGTTGTACAGGGGGGCACAGATACGCAGTATTTT. Translating it yields CASSLVVQGGTDTQYF. Combining the CDR3 with reference TRBV5-5 and TRBJ2-3 gives the whole variable domain DAGVTQSPTHLIKTRGQQVTLRCSPISGHKSVSWYQQVLGQGPQFIFQYYEKEERGRGNFPDRFSARQFPNYSSELNVNALLLGDSALYLCASSLVVQGGTDTQYFGPGTRLTVL.

This clonotype was detected a few times. The rearrangement links TRBV12-3 or TRBV12-4 to TRBJ1-5; no firm D call. The CDR3 is made up of 13 amino acids. V was pared by 3 bases and J by 6 bases, with 9 bases between. The chain's CDR3 is CASSLAGAQPQHF. The CDR3 DNA reads as TGTGCCAGCAGTTTGGCAGGAGCTCAGCCCCAGCATTTT.

The chain joins TRBV20-1 to TRBJ1-5, with D possibly matching TRBD1 (6 bases). CDR3 length: 15 amino acids. In germline, CDR1 is DFQATT, CDR2 SNEGSKA (reference sequence). Trimming removed 0 bases from V and 11 bases from J, with 20 bases in between. The CDR3 region has the DNA TGCAGTGCTAGAGAGGGGACAAGGCCGGCATGGGCCCAGCATTTT. This gives the protein CSAREGTRPAWAQHF.

There are many counts of this clonotype. V usage is TRBV29-1 and J usage is TRBJ1-2; TRBD1 matches at 8 bases. The germline V gene encodes CDR1 SQVTM and CDR2 ANQGSEA. The CDR3 extends over 15 amino acids. With 3 bases clipped from V and 3 bases from J, the junction kept 9 bases outside the gene matches. CDR3 amino acids: CSVDRGLRIDYGYTF. CDR3 coding DNA: TGCAGCGTTGACAGGGGGCTCCGAATAGACTATGGCTACACCTTC.

V and J are TRBV11-2 and TRBJ2-2; D is uncertain. Trimming cost V 3 bases and J 2 bases, with 13 bases left between them. CDR3 length equals 16 residues. The V gene's germline CDR1 is SGHAT and CDR2 FQNNGV. The CDR3 spells CASSFIERVNTGELFF. In DNA form, the CDR3 reads TGTGCCAGCAGCTTTATCGAGCGAGTAAACACCGGGGAGCTGTTTTTT.

This clonotype was counted between two and nine times. The rearrangement joins TRBV4-1 to TRBJ2-5; D gene ambiguous. The CDR3 sequence is 18 residues long. CDR1 and CDR2 from the germline V gene are MGHRA and YSYEKL. The V end was cut by 0 bases, the J end by 1 base, with 18 bases between. In nucleotides, the CDR3 is TGCGCCAGCAGCCAAGATCTATCTCGATGGACGTCCCAAGAGACCCAGTACTTC. Translation gives CASSQDLSRWTSQETQYF.

The chain recombines TRBV3-1 with TRBJ2-7, with D perhaps TRBD1 or TRBD2 (6 bases each). CDR1 LGHDT and CDR2 YNNKEL come from the germline V gene (reference sequence). Trimming removed 1 base from V and 6 bases from J, with 10 bases in between. This CDR3 is 13 amino acids long. CDR3 sequence reads: CASSQVKGGEQYV. The CDR3 DNA reads as TGTGCCAGCAGCCAAGTCAAGGGGGGCGAGCAGTACGTC.

The rearrangement joins TRBV2 to TRBJ1-1; possible D gene TRBD1, 5 bases. Germline-derived CDR1 and CDR2 are SNHLY and FYNNEI. Trimming took off 8 bases at V and 1 base at J, with 8 bases between the two ends. The CDR3 covers 12 residues. Here the CDR3 reads CASGHPNTEAFF. The CDR3 bases are TGTGCCAGCGGACACCCGAACACTGAAGCTTTCTTT.

This clonotype was observed a handful of times. The genes are TRBV29-1 and TRBJ2-3; TRBD1 is a possible D gene (5 bases). This CDR3 is 14 amino acids long. V was clipped by 7 bases and J by 2 bases, with 16 bases between them. Germline loops: CDR1 SQVTM, CDR2 ANQGSEA. The DNA for the CDR3 is TGCAGCGGAAGACAGAGACTCTCCACAGATACGCAGTATTTT. It yields the protein CSGRQRLSTDTQYF.

This clonotype appeared a single time. The chain uses TRBV5-5 and TRBJ2-5, with a tentative D call TRBD2 (5 bases). V gave up 4 bases and J gave up 4 bases, with 14 bases separating them. Germline CDR1 is SGHKS and CDR2 is YYEKEE (reference sequence). This CDR3 spans 14 amino acids. The CDR3 DNA follows: TGTGCCAGCAGCCCGAACCCGGCGGGAGAGACCCAGTACTTC. Translated: CASSPNPAGETQYF.

The gene calls are TRBV7-3 and TRBJ2-6; TRBD1 matches at 7 bases. This CDR3 has 16 residues. Germline CDR1 is SGHTA and CDR2 is FQGTGA. Trimming removed 3 bases from V and 2 bases from J; junction bases left unmatched: 4. The DNA for the CDR3 is TGTGCCAGCAGCTTTTCCCAGGGGGCTGGGGCCAACGTCCTGACTTTC. Its protein product is CASSFSQGAGANVLTF.

The chain uses TRBV29-1 and TRBJ1-2; tentative D call: TRBD1 (5 bases). The germline gives CDR1 SQVTM, CDR2 ANQGSEA. With 0 bases removed from V and 3 bases from J, the gap between germline ends came to 11 bases. The CDR3 is 14 amino acids. CDR3 in amino acids: CSVEDRDGDYGYTF. The CDR3 coding sequence is TGCAGCGTTGAAGATCGGGACGGAGACTATGGCTACACCTTC.

The table lists this clonotype with a few counts. The V call is TRBV10-3, the J call TRBJ2-3; tentative D call: TRBD1 (5 bases). The V gene's germline CDR1 is ENHRY and CDR2 SYGVKD. The germline V and J ends were trimmed by 6 bases and 4 bases, with 14 bases remaining between them. This CDR3 has 14 amino acids. CDR3 loop: CAISFRGVADTQYF. The CDR3 bases are TGTGCCATCAGCTTTAGGGGTGTCGCAGATACGCAGTATTTT.

This clonotype appeared many times. The gene calls are TRBV20-1 and TRBJ2-3; TRBD2 matches at 11 bases. The CDR3 has 15 residues. CDR1 is DFQATT, CDR2 SNEGSKA, per germline (reference sequence). The V gene end was trimmed by 0 bases and the J gene end by 3 bases; junction bases not matched to a gene: 2. The CDR3 region has the DNA TGCAGTGCTAGAGATTTAGCGGGGGGGACAGATACGCAGTATTTT. This gives the protein CSARDLAGGTDTQYF.

This clonotype showed up just a few times. The chain has TRBV5-1 and TRBJ2-3; TRBD1 aligns across 8 bases. This CDR3 comprises 15 residues. In germline, CDR1 is SGHRS, CDR2 YFSETQ. Trimming at V came to 3 bases and at J to 6 bases, leaving 9 bases not matched to a gene. The CDR3 spells CASSSTGAPEDTQYF. DNA for the CDR3: TGCGCCAGCAGCTCGACAGGGGCACCGGAGGATACGCAGTATTTT.

This clonotype came up a few times. V gene TRBV5-1 combines with J gene TRBJ1-1; no definite D call. The CDR3 has 16 residues. Trimming shortened V by 4 bases and J by 0 bases, and 16 bases separated the two germline ends. In germline, CDR1 is SGHRS, CDR2 YFSETQ. The CDR3 reads CASSPEGVQMNTEAFF. Here the CDR3 DNA reads TGCGCCAGCAGCCCCGAGGGAGTGCAGATGAACACTGAAGCTTTCTTT. The entire variable domain, with the rest obtained from reference TRBV5-1 and TRBJ1-1, is as follows: KAGVTQTPRYLIKTRGQQVTLSCSPISGHRSVSWYQQTPGQGLQFLFEYFSETQRNKGNFPGRFSGRQFSNSRSEMNVSTLELGDSALYLCASSPEGVQMNTEAFFGQGTRLTVV.

This clonotype was picked up many times. The genes are TRBV6-1 and TRBJ1-6; the match to TRBD1 covers 8 bases. The CDR3 runs to 14 residues. Per the germline V gene, CDR1 is MNHNS and CDR2 is SASEGT. Trimming removed 3 bases from V and 10 bases from J; junction bases left unmatched: 5. The CDR3 sequence: CASSELTGASPLHF. The CDR3, as DNA: TGTGCCAGCAGTGAGCTGACAGGGGCCTCACCCCTCCACTTT.

V and J are TRBV6-6 and TRBJ2-2; D possibly corresponds to TRBD1 (7 bases). V was pared by 5 bases and J by 4 bases, with 14 bases between. The germline V gene encodes CDR1 MNHNY and CDR2 SVGAGI (reference sequence). The CDR3 loop spans 15 amino acids. CDR3 DNA: TGTGCCAGCAGTGCGGGGACAGATTTCACCGGGGAGCTGTTTTTT. It is translated as CASSAGTDFTGELFF.

The chain joins TRBV6-5 to TRBJ2-3; the match to TRBD1 covers 11 bases. The V gene's germline CDR1 is MNHEY and CDR2 SVGAGI. Losses at the gene ends were 2 bases for V and 2 bases for J; bases not matched to a gene: 6. CDR3 size: 17 residues. CDR3 region: CASSYGDRGDHTDTQYF. Here the CDR3 DNA reads TGTGCCAGCAGTTACGGGGACAGGGGGGATCACACAGATACGCAGTATTTT.

This clonotype was detected only a few times. This chain uses TRBV18 with TRBJ1-1; unclear D gene. V was pared by 1 base and J by 7 bases, with 10 bases between. This CDR3 comprises 13 residues. The germline V gene has CDR1 KGHSH and CDR2 LQKENI. The CDR3 reads CASSPRSPNEAFF. For the CDR3, the DNA is TGTGCCAGCTCACCACGCAGCCCTAATGAAGCTTTCTTT.

This clonotype was recorded at least ten times. The chain couples TRBV6-6 to TRBJ2-5, with D tentatively TRBD2 (6 bases). Germline CDR1 reads MNHNY; CDR2 reads SVGAGI (reference sequence). V was trimmed by 2 bases and J by 3 bases, leaving 19 bases between them. The CDR3 is made up of 17 amino acids. The CDR3 loop reads CASSYIAGTPPKETQYF. The CDR3 bases are TGTGCCAGCAGTTACATCGCCGGGACTCCCCCCAAAGAGACCCAGTACTTC.

This clonotype was found many times. The V call is TRBV13, the J call TRBJ2-2; D is perhaps TRBD1 (5 bases). The V gene's germline CDR1 is PRHDT and CDR2 FYEKMQ (reference sequence). V lost 0 bases and J 2 bases, leaving 10 bases between the germline ends. CDR3 length equals 16 residues. The CDR3 region is CASSLGWGTNTGELFF. As DNA, the CDR3 is TGTGCCAGCAGCTTAGGGTGGGGCACCAACACCGGGGAGCTGTTTTTT.